This T cell receptor beta chain derives from a study of T cells after posttransplantation cyclophosphamide. Findings and limits, study-wide: TRB overlap between skin or GI tissue T cells and blood was limited. Recipient CMV seropositivity and CMV reactivation strongly tracked TRB clonality.

CDR3 length: 15 amino acids. From germline, CDR1 is SGHDT and CDR2 YYEEEE. V lost 4 bases to trimming and J lost 10 bases; unmatched junction nucleotides: 13. This clone was seen many times. The antigen remains unidentified. Some clones are missing from TCRdb's copy, which holds only in-frame ones; the method was immunoSEQ multiplex PCR. Observed in the sample are approximately 31,000 clones, none of them singletons. This receptor was taken from a woman in her 30s in good health and a related stem cell transplant donor. V and J are TRBV5-6 and TRBJ1-4; 7 nucleotides align to TRBD1. Sequencing was done on a sample of PBMCs. Here the CDR3 reads CASSATGPKGGKLFF. In DNA form, the CDR3 reads TGTGCCAGCAGCGCGACAGGGCCCAAAGGGGGAAAACTGTTTTTT.